This TCR beta chain was observed in a study of cytomegalovirus exposure and HLA in healthy donors. Study at large: Across a few hundred genotyped donors, around 82% landed in the Caucasian-associated ancestry cluster. Study outcomes and limitations: Later analysis associated a missense DCLRE1C variant with TCR beta V- and J-gene trimming.

For this clone: Its antigen is not known.

The PCR ran on 60 Vbeta and 13 Jbeta primers. The repertoire was sequenced with immunoSEQ multiplex PCR; TCRdb's copy has only in-frame clones and lacks some. The top ten clones hold 1.2% of a sample with around 180,000 clones, 80% to 85% of them seen once. Trimming took 3 bases from V and 6 from J; bases not matched to a gene: 5. CDR3 length: 13 amino acids. The germline V gene encodes CDR1 LNHDA and CDR2 SQIVND (reference sequence). This TCR came from a boy aged 2-9 years in good health and CMV-seronegative. The chain carries TRBV19 and TRBJ2-7; 7 bases are a match to TRBD1. Sequenced input: PBMCs. The CDR3, as DNA: TGTGCCAGTAGTATCCGAGGGGGCGGCGAGCAGTACTTC. Translation gives CASSIRGGGEQYF.